The clone carrying this T cell receptor beta chain was observed a few times. What it recognizes is unknown. This sample was taken from a study of a mutant IDH1 vaccine in newly diagnosed glioma. As for the study in general: Vaccinations were initiated 4-6 weeks following radiotherapy alone, or were given together with temozolomide cycles. Most had both radiotherapy and temozolomide beforehand; others had only one. General study results and limits: Vaccination elicited immune responses in 90% to 95% of patients.

The repertoire was sequenced with immunoSEQ multiplex PCR; TCRdb's copy has only in-frame clones and lacks some. The sample gives roughly 120,000 clones, roughly 90% of which show up once; around 0.61% is in the top ten. Sample time point: week 11, during vaccination. Vaccination used 300 ug of mutant IDH1 20-mer peptide per dose, with topical imiquimod. This clonotype was obtained from a woman in her forties or fifties with glioma. Source: PBMCs, taken from a glioma patient whose treatment included an IDH1 peptide vaccine.

The CDR3 DNA follows: TGTGCCAGCTCCCCTTCAGGGCGGAGCAATCAGCCCCAGCATTTT. Translated: CASSPSGRSNQPQHF. The chain joins TRBV18 to TRBJ1-5, with D tentatively TRBD1 (5 bases). The CDR3 has 15 amino acids. V dropped 6 bases and J dropped 1 base, with 13 bases sitting between them. From germline, CDR1 is KGHSH and CDR2 LQKENI.